The clone carrying this TCR beta chain was observed a single time. The antigen is undetermined. This sample is part of a study of siplizumab effects on memory and regulatory T cells. Study observations and caveats: Treg origin accounted for an average of roughly 69% of mappable alloreactive CD4+ clones with siplizumab and about 30% in controls. Apparently more diverse than memory cells, naive T cells also seemed major alloresponse contributors. Siplizumab, the agent tested, significantly reduced alloreactive sequences traceable to unstimulated CD4+ memory cells. Alloreactive clones mapping to unstimulated subsets formed only a minor fraction.

TCRdb's table, derived via immunoSEQ multiplex PCR, lists solely in-frame clones and lacks some. This sample has some 100,000 clones; under 95% occur once, and the top ten carry over 5%. Trimming took 4 bases from V and 9 from J, leaving 19 bases between them. The germline gives CDR1 SGDLS, CDR2 YYNGEE. The CDR3 length is 14 residues. The receptor comes from a human donor in good health. This chain joins TRBV9 and TRBJ1-1; D unclear. The sequencing sample was made of CD8+ T cells sorted from blood. The CDR3 sequence: CASSPSSEDPKAFF. CDR3 DNA sequence: TGTGCCAGCAGCCCCTCATCCGAGGATCCCAAAGCTTTCTTT.